The rows below give T cell receptor beta chains drawn from one sample of a study of circulating and synovial CD4+ cells in juvenile arthritis. The table came from immunoSEQ multiplex PCR; TCRdb's copy has only in-frame clones and leaves some out. The table lists some 15,000 clones, under 95% of them singletons. The sample taken for sequencing was CD4+ T cells from blood. These receptors were obtained from a human donor with juvenile idiopathic arthritis. Each CDR3 is given with its conserved first and last residue. A D gene is named only where the DNA matches it firmly. Clone sizes are given selectively: once, few, many, or a class where the clone is expanded.

D gene,clone size,J gene,V gene,CDR3 length,CDR3 DNA,CDR3 protein
TRBD2,.,TRBJ2-7,TRBV5-1,13,TGCGCCACCTCGCCGGGGGGGCCGTGGGAGCAGTACTTC,CATSPGGPWEQYF
TRBD1,.,TRBJ2-3,TRBV5-1,14,TGCGCCAGCAGCCCCAGACAGGGGAAAGATACGCAGTATTTT,CASSPRQGKDTQYF
TRBD2,.,TRBJ2-2,TRBV6-5,13,TGTGCCAGCACGAGACTAGCCACCGGGGAGCTGTTTTTT,CASTRLATGELFF
TRBD2,.,TRBJ2-3,TRBV5-1,15,TGCGCCAGCAGCTCCACTAGCGGGGGGGGTGATACGCAGTATTTT,CASSSTSGGGDTQYF
.,.,TRBJ2-3,TRBV4-3,14,TGCGCCAGCAGCCAAGATGGGAGCGTAGATACGCAGTATTTT,CASSQDGSVDTQYF
TRBD2,.,TRBJ2-3,TRBV11-2,15,TGTGCCAGCAGGGGACTAGGGGTGGGTACAGATACGCAGTATTTT,CASRGLGVGTDTQYF
TRBD2,.,TRBJ2-1,TRBV9,21,TGTGCCAGCAGCGTAGACCCCAGAGCGGGAGGGCCCCTGGTTCCTAGGAGGGAGCAGTTCTTC,CASSVDPRAGGPLVPRREQFF
TRBD2,once,TRBJ2-7,TRBV29-1,16,TGCAGCGTTGAAGATTGGACTAGCGGGGGACATTACGAGCAGTACTTC,CSVEDWTSGGHYEQYF
TRBD1,.,TRBJ1-1,TRBV18,14,TGTGCCAGCTCGCCGGGACAGGGGGCGGGTGAAGCTTTCTTT,CASSPGQGAGEAFF
TRBD2,.,TRBJ2-7,TRBV7-2,16,TGTGCCAGCAGCCGCCTAGCGGGAGCTACCACCTACGAGCAGTACTTC,CASSRLAGATTYEQYF
.,.,TRBJ2-7,TRBV11-3,13,TGTGCCAGCAGCTCGGGACTGGACTACGAGCAGTACTTC,CASSSGLDYEQYF
TRBD2,.,TRBJ2-3,TRBV7-9,15,TGTGCCAGCAGCCTAACGGGAGGGGCGGCAGATACGCAGTATTTT,CASSLTGGAADTQYF
TRBD2,.,TRBJ2-1,TRBV7-2,14,TGTGCCAGCAGCTCCCCCGGGACTAGCGGGAGACAGTTCTTC,CASSSPGTSGRQFF
.,.,TRBJ2-7,TRBV7-2,14,TGTGCCAGCAGCTGGGGCAGAGCCTCCTACGAGCAGTACTTC,CASSWGRASYEQYF
.,.,TRBJ1-1,TRBV5-1,12,TGCGCCAGCGGCGGACTTGACACTGAAGCTTTCTTT,CASGGLDTEAFF
TRBD1,.,TRBJ1-2,TRBV6-1,12,TGTGCCAGCGGGGACAGCTACTATGGCTACACCTTC,CASGDSYYGYTF
TRBD2,once,TRBJ2-7,TRBV7-8,16,TGTGCCAGCAGCCGCGGGGGGCCTGGGGTAGCCTACGAGCAGTACTTC,CASSRGGPGVAYEQYF
.,.,TRBJ1-2,TRBV6-6,14,TGTGCCGGCGGGGCAGGGACGTACCTGAGTGGCTACACCTTC,CAGGAGTYLSGYTF
.,.,TRBJ2-7,TRBV5-1,14,TGCGCCAGCAGCTTGGTTGACAGCTTATACGAGCAGTACTTC,CASSLVDSLYEQYF
TRBD2,.,TRBJ2-3,TRBV30,16,TGTGCCTGGATGCCCGGGACTAGCGTCCTGACAGATACGCAGTATTTT,CAWMPGTSVLTDTQYF
.,.,TRBJ2-2,TRBV5-4,17,TGTGCCAGCAGCTTGTTGTTGGACTCAAGGAACACCGGGGAGCTGTTTTTT,CASSLLLDSRNTGELFF
.,.,TRBJ1-2,TRBV10-2,13,TGCGCCAGCAGTGAGGGCGGTGACTATGGCTACACCTTC,CASSEGGDYGYTF
TRBD1,.,TRBJ1-5,TRBV19,13,TGTGCCAGTAGTAGCTCCAGGGGGCAGCCCCAGCATTTT,CASSSSRGQPQHF
TRBD1,.,TRBJ2-7,TRBV19,17,TGTGCCAGTAGTGACTTGACCCGGGACAGTGGATCCTACGAGCAGTACTTC,CASSDLTRDSGSYEQYF
.,.,TRBJ1-1,TRBV6-5,15,TGTGCCAGCAGTTACCAGACAGTCCGGGCCACTGAAGCTTTCTTT,CASSYQTVRATEAFF
TRBD1,.,TRBJ1-4,TRBV27,14,TGTGCCAGCAGTTTGGGACAGCAATTCGAAAAACTGTTTTTT,CASSLGQQFEKLFF
TRBD1,.,TRBJ1-6,TRBV7-2,16,TGTGCCAGCAGCCTGACAGGGGGACTTTATAATTCACCCCTCCACTTT,CASSLTGGLYNSPLHF
.,.,TRBJ1-2,TRBV4-3,13,TGCGCCAGCAGCCAAGATCACGGCTATGGCTACACCTTC,CASSQDHGYGYTF
.,.,TRBJ1-1,TRBV5-6,14,TGTGCCAGCAGCTTGTGGGCGTCGGGGACTGAAGCTTTCTTT,CASSLWASGTEAFF
TRBD2,.,TRBJ2-7,TRBV5-1,15,TGCGCCAGCAGCTTGCGGGGACTAGCGGGCGACGAGCAGTACTTC,CASSLRGLAGDEQYF
.,.,TRBJ2-1,TRBV30,14,TGTGCCTGGAGTGTACGGCTCCGGGACAATGAGCAGTTCTTC,CAWSVRLRDNEQFF
.,.,TRBJ1-2,TRBV7-8,15,TGTGCCAGCAGCTTAGCGGGAAGGGGCCTCTATGGCTACACCTTC,CASSLAGRGLYGYTF
.,.,TRBJ2-3,TRBV18,16,TGTGCCAGCTCAACAAGGACATCACTTAACGCAGATACGCAGTATTTT,CASSTRTSLNADTQYF
TRBD2,.,TRBJ2-1,TRBV5-6,15,TGTGCCAGCAGCTTTCGGGGGGTTTTGAACAATGAGCAGTTCTTC,CASSFRGVLNNEQFF
TRBD1,.,TRBJ1-1,TRBV6-1,14,TGTGCCAGCAGTTGGGACAGCTCTAACACTGAAGCTTTCTTT,CASSWDSSNTEAFF
TRBD2,.,TRBJ2-7,TRBV5-6,15,TGTGCCAGCAGCTCACGACTAGCAGTACGGGGCGAGCAGTACTTC,CASSSRLAVRGEQYF
.,.,TRBJ1-1,TRBV7-2,14,TGTGCCAGCAGCTTCCAGGGCAGCGACACTGAAGCTTTCTTT,CASSFQGSDTEAFF
TRBD1,.,TRBJ2-1,TRBV27,16,TGTGCCAGCAGTTTTATTGGGACAGCCTCCTACAATGAGCAGTTCTTC,CASSFIGTASYNEQFF
TRBD2,.,TRBJ2-2,TRBV11-2,15,TGTGCCAGCAGCTTAGATACGGGAGGCGGGGAGGAGCTGTTTTTT,CASSLDTGGGEELFF
.,.,TRBJ2-1,TRBV30,13,TGTGCCTGGAGTGTACGCGTAAACAATGAGCAGTTCTTC,CAWSVRVNNEQFF
.,.,TRBJ2-5,TRBV10-2,14,TGCGCCAGCAGGCGGGGGCTCGAAAAAGAGACCCAGTACTTC,CASRRGLEKETQYF
.,once,TRBJ2-2,TRBV4-2,14,TGTGCCAGCAGCCAAGAAAGAGCTTCCGGGGAGCTGTTTTTT,CASSQERASGELFF
TRBD1,.,TRBJ2-7,TRBV5-6,13,TGTGCCAGCAGCTTTACAGGGGATTACGAGCAGTACTTC,CASSFTGDYEQYF
.,.,TRBJ2-3,TRBV29-1,14,TGCAGCGTAACAGGGTTATCTAGCACAGATACGCAGTATTTT,CSVTGLSSTDTQYF
.,.,TRBJ2-3,TRBV11-1,14,TGTGCCAGCAGCCAGGGCCTTGGTCCAGATACGCAGTATTTT,CASSQGLGPDTQYF
TRBD1,.,TRBJ1-2,TRBV9,15,TGTGCCAGCAGCGTAGCCCGGGACAGCCAGTATGGCTACACCTTC,CASSVARDSQYGYTF
TRBD1,.,TRBJ1-2,TRBV18,14,TGTGCCAGCTCACCAACGGACAGGGGGAATGGCTACACCTTC,CASSPTDRGNGYTF
.,.,TRBJ1-4,TRBV19,14,TGTGCCAGTAGACGAAAGGCGGCTAATGAAAAACTGTTTTTT,CASRRKAANEKLFF
TRBD1,.,TRBJ2-7,TRBV5-6,17,TGTGCCAGCAGCTTTTTGGGACAGGGAGGTTGGGCCTACGAGCAGTACTTC,CASSFLGQGGWAYEQYF
.,.,TRBJ2-2,TRBV7-8,13,TGTGCCAGCAGCTTATCCATTACCGGGGAGCTGTTTTTT,CASSLSITGELFF
TRBD2,.,TRBJ2-1,TRBV7-2,15,TGTGCCAGCAGCTTAATAGCGGGGGGGCCGGGGGAGCAGTTCTTC,CASSLIAGGPGEQFF
TRBD1,.,TRBJ2-2,TRBV11-3,17,TGTGCCAGCAGCTTAGCGGCCGGGACAGGGAACACCGGGGAGCTGTTTTTT,CASSLAAGTGNTGELFF
.,.,TRBJ2-1,TRBV5-1,17,TGCGCCAGCAGCTTGTCCGCAGGGGAGACGAGGTACAATGAGCAGTTCTTC,CASSLSAGETRYNEQFF
TRBD1,.,TRBJ1-1,TRBV6-5,16,TGTGCCAGCAGTTATGGGACAGGGGTCGCGAACACTGAAGCTTTCTTT,CASSYGTGVANTEAFF
.,.,TRBJ2-3,TRBV29-1,15,TGCAGCGTTGAAGGGGCCCGGGGGAACACAGATACGCAGTATTTT,CSVEGARGNTDTQYF